This T cell receptor beta chain comes out of a study of shared clonotypes between healthy human individuals. The study's findings and limits: The authors expected sequencing depth to affect clonotype sharing among donors. A few donors had 5% to 6% of their naive CD4 clonotypes in common.

Using approximately 200 ng DNA, approximately 30,000 T cell genomes, the sorted-subset replicate PCRs were run. The data were produced by immunoSEQ multiplex PCR, yet TCRdb's version contains in-frame clones alone and is incomplete. The repertoire has roughly 1.4 million clones, 97% to 99% of them found once; the top ten carry 0.36%. With respect to this clone: Its specificity is not known. Its ends do not fully match the called genes, so a read error is possible.

Germline V gene sequence: CDR1 SQVTM, CDR2 ANQGSEA. This CDR3 region has 14 residues. The TCR was taken from a man aged 30-40 years in good health. The specimen was naive CD4+ T cells sorted from blood. Subset meaning: CD45RA+ positively selected. The chain joins TRBV29-1 to TRBJ2-5, with 11 bases that match TRBD1. CDR3 DNA sequence: TGCAGCGTCGAAGAGGGGACAGGGGGAGAGACCCAGTACTTC. Residues: CSVEEGTGGETQYF. Variable domain in full (rest from reference TRBV29-1 and TRBJ2-5): SAVISQKPSRDICQRGTSLTIQCQVDSQVTMMFWYRQQPGQSLTLIATANQGSEATYESGFVIDKFPISRPNLTFSTLTVSNMSPEDSSIYLCSVEEGTGGETQYFGPGTRLLVL.